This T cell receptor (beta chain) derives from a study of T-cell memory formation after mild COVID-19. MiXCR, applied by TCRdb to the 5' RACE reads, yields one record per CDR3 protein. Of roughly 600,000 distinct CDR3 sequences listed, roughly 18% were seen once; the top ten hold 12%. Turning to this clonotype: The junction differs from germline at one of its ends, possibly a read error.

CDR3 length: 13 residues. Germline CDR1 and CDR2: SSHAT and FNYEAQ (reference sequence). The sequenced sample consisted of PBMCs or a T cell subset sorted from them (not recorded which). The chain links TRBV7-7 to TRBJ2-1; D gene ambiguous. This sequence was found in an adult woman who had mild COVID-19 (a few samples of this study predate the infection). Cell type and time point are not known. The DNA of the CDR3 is TGTGCTAGCAGCCACGGGCTGCGCGATGAGCAGTTCTTC. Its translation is CASSHGLRDEQFF.